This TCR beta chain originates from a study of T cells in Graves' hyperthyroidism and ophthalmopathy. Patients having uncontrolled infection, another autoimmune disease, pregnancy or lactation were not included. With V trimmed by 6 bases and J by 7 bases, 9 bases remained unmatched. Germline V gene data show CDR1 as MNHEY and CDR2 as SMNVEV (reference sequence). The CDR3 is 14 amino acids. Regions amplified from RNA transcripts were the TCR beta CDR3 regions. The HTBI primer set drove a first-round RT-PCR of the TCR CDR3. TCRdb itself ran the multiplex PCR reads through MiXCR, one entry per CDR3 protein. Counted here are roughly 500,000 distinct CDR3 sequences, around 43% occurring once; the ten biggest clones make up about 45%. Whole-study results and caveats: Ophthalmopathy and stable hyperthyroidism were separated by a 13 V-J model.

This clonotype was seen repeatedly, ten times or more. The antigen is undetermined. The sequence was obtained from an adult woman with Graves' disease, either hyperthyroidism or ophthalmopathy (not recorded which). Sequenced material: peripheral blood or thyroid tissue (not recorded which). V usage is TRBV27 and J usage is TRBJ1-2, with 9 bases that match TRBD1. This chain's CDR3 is CASRPSQGARGYTF. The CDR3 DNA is TGTGCCAGCAGACCCTCACAGGGGGCGCGTGGCTACACCTTC.